Listed here are 20 T cell receptor beta chains from one sample, sequenced in a study of shared clonotypes between healthy human individuals. Generated by immunoSEQ multiplex PCR, the TCRdb table keeps only in-frame clones and is missing some. The data hold some 490,000 clones, with 60% to 80% observed a single time. The source material was PBMCs. These receptors all come from a middle-aged woman in good health. Some clones in this sample may be carry-over from other donors' samples.

V usage is TRBV11-2 and J usage is TRBJ2-3; D ambiguous. The V end lost 3 bases, the J end lost 8 bases, and 24 bases lay between the germline ends. Germline V gene sequence: CDR1 SGHAT, CDR2 FQNNGV. The CDR3 has 17 residues. The CDR3 DNA follows: TGTGCCAGCAGCTTCACGACACGGCCCGACGAAAGAACTACGCAGTATTTT. Encoded protein: CASSFTTRPDERTTQYF.

The V call is TRBV4-2, the J call TRBJ1-2; D call uncertain. V lost 0 bases to trimming and J lost 5 bases, with 7 bases between them. Per germline, CDR1 LGHNA and CDR2 YNFKEQ. The CDR3 extends over 13 amino acids. CDR3 nucleotide sequence: TGTGCCAGCAGCCAAGATCTGGAGTATGGCTACACCTTC. Amino acids: CASSQDLEYGYTF.

This clone was counted a single time. The V gene is TRBV7-2, the J gene TRBJ2-1; 10 bases agree with TRBD2. Germline V gives CDR1 SGHTA, CDR2 FQGNSA. The CDR3 extends over 15 amino acids. V lost 1 base to trimming and J lost 8 bases; unmatched junction nucleotides: 5. CDR3 nucleotide sequence: TGTGCCAGCAGCTTAGTTGCTAGCGGGAGCGATGAGCAGTTCTTC. It encodes CASSLVASGSDEQFF.

This rearrangement joins TRBV11-2 to TRBJ2-1; unclear D gene. The germline V gene encodes CDR1 SGHAT and CDR2 FQNNGV. The CDR3 sequence is 15 residues long. Trimming cost V 5 bases and J 0 bases, with 11 bases left between them. The CDR3 sequence: CASSTHSSSYNEQFF. The CDR3 DNA follows: TGTGCCAGCAGCACCCACAGCAGCTCCTACAATGAGCAGTTCTTC.

This chain links TRBV2 with TRBJ2-1; 7 bases line up with TRBD2. Germline V gene data show CDR1 as SNHLY and CDR2 as FYNNEI. The CDR3 extends over 12 amino acids. Losses at the gene ends were 2 bases for V and 13 bases for J; bases not matched to a gene: 5. The CDR3 sequence: CASSELAGVQFF. For the CDR3, the DNA is TGTGCCAGCAGTGAACTGGCGGGAGTACAGTTCTTC.

The chain joins TRBV6-1 to TRBJ2-7; D gene ambiguous. The CDR3 contains 12 residues. The V and J ends lost 6 bases and 3 bases respectively, with 9 bases between them. Germline-derived CDR1 and CDR2 are MNHNS and SASEGT. The DNA for the CDR3 is TGTGCCAGCAGGTTTCCTGGCTACGAGCAGTACTTC. It yields the protein CASRFPGYEQYF.

As regards this clone: A far larger clone is off by one base, so a read error is likely. Other nucleotide sequences from this sample produce the same CDR3. V is TRBV5-4 and J is TRBJ2-2, with a weak D call TRBD2 (5 bases). CDR1 is SGHNT and CDR2 is YYREEE in the germline V gene (reference sequence). The CDR3 length is 14 residues. The DNA of the CDR3 is TGTGCCAGCAGCTTAATGGGGAACACCGGGGAACTGTTTTTT. Translating it yields CASSLMGNTGELFF.

This rearrangement joins TRBV6-1 to TRBJ2-2; D is ambiguous. The V end was cut by 5 bases, the J end by 0 bases, with 10 bases between. The CDR3 is 15 residues long. Germline assignment: CDR1 MNHNS and CDR2 SASEGT. The CDR3 bases are TGTGCCAGCAGTTGGGCAGACACGAACACCGGGGAGCTGTTTTTT. Translation: CASSWADTNTGELFF.

J is TRBJ2-1 and V is TRBV11-3; 7 nucleotides align to TRBD2. The germline V gene has CDR1 SGHNT and CDR2 YENEEA. With V trimmed by 1 base and J by 2 bases, 2 bases remained unmatched. The CDR3 is 15 residues long. In DNA, the CDR3 is TGTGCCAGCAGCTTAGGGCTAGCGGCCTACAATGAGCAGTTCTTC. Translated: CASSLGLAAYNEQFF.

This clone was counted a single time. The rearrangement links TRBV2 to TRBJ1-1, with 7 bases matching TRBD1. The ends lost 11 bases at V and 4 bases at J; junction bases unmatched: 7. CDR1 SNHLY and CDR2 FYNNEI come from the germline V gene. This CDR3 contains 12 residues. The CDR3 is CAATRGPTEAFF. The CDR3 coding sequence is TGTGCCGCAACAAGGGGGCCCACTGAAGCTTTCTTT.

This clone was counted between two and nine times. This rearrangement joins TRBV27 to TRBJ2-7, with unresolved D. Germline-derived CDR1 and CDR2 are MNHEY and SMNVEV (reference sequence). The CDR3 totals 14 residues. V was pared by 2 bases and J by 3 bases, with 11 bases between. CDR3 loop: CASSLNGVNYEQYF. The CDR3 bases are TGTGCCAGCAGTTTAAACGGAGTTAACTACGAGCAGTACTTC.

J is TRBJ2-7 and V is TRBV28, with D hard to call. Germline V gene sequence: CDR1 MDHEN, CDR2 SYDVKM. This CDR3 has 14 amino acids. The V gene lost 4 bases and the J gene lost 4 bases, with 14 bases spanning the gap. CDR3: CASSSAGAWYEQYF. The CDR3 bases are TGTGCCAGCAGTTCCGCTGGCGCATGGTACGAGCAGTACTTC.

The chain combines TRBV15 with TRBJ1-2, with D unclear. Germline CDR1 LNHNV, CDR2 YYDKDF (reference sequence). Trimming removed 0 bases at V and 1 base at J, with 9 bases between. This CDR3 spans 15 amino acids. The CDR3 region has the DNA TGTGCCACCAGCAGAGATCAACACTTTAACTATGGCTACACCTTC. Amino acids: CATSRDQHFNYGYTF.

The count of this clone is one. The rearrangement uses TRBV9 and TRBJ2-1; 7 bases fit TRBD2. The CDR3 spans 16 residues. V was pared by 4 bases and J by 2 bases, with 9 bases of the junction left unmatched. Germline lookup yields CDR1 SGDLS and CDR2 YYNGEE. The CDR3 sequence: CASSPPGLKAYNEQFF. CDR3 sequence (DNA): TGTGCCAGCAGCCCACCGGGACTAAAAGCCTACAATGAGCAGTTCTTC.

Concerning this clone: Distinct nucleotide sequences in the sample also encode this CDR3. The rearrangement uses TRBV28 and TRBJ1-2; D remains unclear. Germline lookup yields CDR1 MDHEN and CDR2 SYDVKM. CDR3 length equals 11 residues. V lost 2 bases and J 2 bases, leaving 0 bases between the germline ends. CDR3 sequence: CASSLNYGYTF. The CDR3 coding sequence is TGTGCCAGCAGTTTAAACTATGGCTACACCTTC.

This clone was counted only a few times. V and J are TRBV7-9 and TRBJ2-5; 7 bases line up with TRBD2. Germline V CDR1 and CDR2: SEHNR, FQNEAQ (reference sequence). This CDR3 is 17 amino acids long. Trimming took 2 bases from V and 1 from J; bases not matched to a gene: 10. CDR3 DNA sequence: TGTGCCAGCAGCTTATATATTGGGGCTAGCGGCCAAGAGACCCAGTACTTC. As protein: CASSLYIGASGQETQYF.

Note on this clone: Other DNA sequences in this sample translate to the same CDR3. The genes are TRBV7-9 and TRBJ2-1, with D tentatively TRBD2 (6 bases). CDR3 length equals 15 residues. Per germline, CDR1 SEHNR and CDR2 FQNEAQ (reference sequence). The V gene lost 5 bases and the J gene lost 0 bases, with 11 bases spanning the gap. The CDR3 DNA reads as TGTGCCAGCAGCCCCCCCGGGAGCTCCTACAATGAGCAGTTCTTC. Translation gives CASSPPGSSYNEQFF. Using reference TRBV7-9 and TRBJ2-1 for the parts outside the CDR3, the full variable domain is DTGVSQNPRHKITKRGQNVTFRCDPISEHNRLYWYRQTLGQGPEFLTYFQNEAQLEKSRLLSDRFSAERPKGSFSTLEIQRTEQGDSAMYLCASSPPGSSYNEQFFGPGTRLTVL.

The V call is TRBV5-1, the J call TRBJ2-7, with 11 bases matching TRBD2. The CDR3 is 16 amino acids. V was pared by 3 bases and J by 0 bases, with 5 bases of the junction left unmatched. Germline CDR1 SGHRS, CDR2 YFSETQ. The CDR3 protein is CASSWGLAVSSYEQYF. As DNA, the CDR3 is TGCGCCAGCAGCTGGGGACTAGCGGTCTCCTCCTACGAGCAGTACTTC.

This clone was counted only a few times. This sequence joins TRBV25-1 and TRBJ1-1, with 7 bases lining up with TRBD1. Germline V gene lookup returns CDR1 MGHDK and CDR2 SYGVNS. This CDR3 is 14 amino acids long. V was pared by 6 bases and J by 3 bases, with 7 bases of the junction left unmatched. CDR3 protein: CASSLNGQDTEAFF. Here the CDR3 DNA reads TGTGCCAGCAGCTTAAACGGACAGGACACTGAAGCTTTCTTT.

This clone was detected once. The chain combines TRBV9 with TRBJ2-3, with a tentative D call TRBD2 (5 bases). Germline CDR1 SGDLS, CDR2 YYNGEE. Trimming cost V 3 bases and J 5 bases, with 19 bases left between them. This CDR3 is built from 16 residues. The CDR3 loop reads CASSGGVSAPLDTQYF. The DNA of the CDR3 is TGTGCCAGCAGCGGTGGGGTTAGCGCGCCCCTAGATACGCAGTATTTT.